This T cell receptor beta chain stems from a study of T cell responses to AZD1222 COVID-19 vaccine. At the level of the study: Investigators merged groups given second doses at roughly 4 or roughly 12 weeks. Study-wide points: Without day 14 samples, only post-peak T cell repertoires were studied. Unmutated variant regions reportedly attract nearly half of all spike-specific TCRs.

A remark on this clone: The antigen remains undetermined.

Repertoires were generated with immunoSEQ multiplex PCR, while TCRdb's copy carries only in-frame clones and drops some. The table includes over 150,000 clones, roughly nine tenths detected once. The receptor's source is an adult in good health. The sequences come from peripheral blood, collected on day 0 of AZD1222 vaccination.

The CDR3 DNA reads TGTGCCAGCAGCCAAGGGGGTCTCCCCAAAGAGACCCAGTACTTC. Its protein is CASSQGGLPKETQYF. The chain links TRBV3-1 (or the pseudogene TRBV3-2) to TRBJ2-5, with D unresolved. This CDR3 has 15 amino acids. Trimming left V 1 base short and J 3 bases short, with 12 bases between. Germline V CDR1 and CDR2: LGHDT, YNNKEL (reference sequence).